One and the same sample provided the 6 T cell receptor beta chains below, sequenced in a study of cytomegalovirus exposure and HLA in healthy donors. Amplification used 60 Vbeta primers and 13 Jbeta primers. The assay was immunoSEQ multiplex PCR, and TCRdb's table has in-frame clones only and misses some. The table has some 180,000 clones, around three quarters seen once. Sequencing was carried out using PBMCs. Receptor source: a woman aged 25 to 45 in good health and CMV-seronegative.

The genes are TRBV7-3 and TRBJ1-1; TRBD1 is a possible D gene (5 bases). The germline V gene has CDR1 SGHTA and CDR2 FQGTGA. The CDR3 extends over 14 amino acids. The V gene lost 2 bases and the J gene lost 1 base, with 8 bases spanning the gap. The CDR3 DNA is TGTGCCAGCAGCTTAGGGCAGGGGAACACTGAAGCTTTCTTT. Its protein product is CASSLGQGNTEAFF.

The chain recombines TRBV7-2 with TRBJ2-2, with 10 positions matching TRBD2. CDR1 and CDR2 (germline): SGHTA, FQGNSA. The CDR3 has 19 residues. V shed 5 bases, J shed 0 bases, and the junction held 12 bases outside the gene matches. This CDR3 reads CASSLSGLADLTNTGELFF. The CDR3 nucleotides read TGTGCCAGCAGCCTATCAGGACTAGCGGATTTAACGAACACCGGGGAGCTGTTTTTT. Together with reference TRBV7-2 and TRBJ2-2, the CDR3 gives the full variable domain: GAGVSQSPSNKVTEKGKDVELRCDPISGHTALYWYRQSLGQGLEFLIYFQGNSAPDKSGLPSDRFSAERTGGSVSTLTIQRTQQEDSAVYLCASSLSGLADLTNTGELFFGEGSRLTVL.

The V call is TRBV29-1, the J call TRBJ2-3, with 8 bases fitting TRBD2. The J segment lost 0 bases and the V segment lost 8 bases, leaving 10 bases of the junction unmatched. Germline CDR1 is SQVTM and CDR2 is ANQGSEA. This CDR3 contains 15 residues. DNA for the CDR3: TGCAGCTTTCGGGGGGGCCGTTTGAGCACAGATACGCAGTATTTT. This encodes CSFRGGRLSTDTQYF.

The rearrangement joins TRBV4-2 to TRBJ1-2; a weak D match, TRBD1 (5 bases). The ends were cut back, 0 bases at V and 3 bases at J, with 14 bases in the middle. CDR3 length: 16 amino acids. Germline V gene lookup returns CDR1 LGHNA and CDR2 YNFKEQ. The CDR3 protein is CASSQERGGGDYGYTF. CDR3 DNA sequence: TGTGCCAGCAGCCAAGAAAGAGGTGGGGGGGACTATGGCTACACCTTC.

This clone appeared once. The V gene is TRBV10-3, the J gene TRBJ1-1, with 8 bases fitting TRBD1. Per germline, CDR1 ENHRY and CDR2 SYGVKD. This CDR3 is built from 13 residues. Unmatched junction bases numbered 4, after V lost 8 bases and J lost 2 bases. CDR3 in DNA: TGTGCCATCTTAGGGACAGGAAACACTGAAGCTTTCTTT. This encodes CAILGTGNTEAFF.

The V call is TRBV6-5, the J call TRBJ2-1; tentatively, D is TRBD2 (6 bases). CDR3 size: 15 residues. Looked up from germline, CDR1 is MNHEY and CDR2 is SVGAGI. V lost 6 bases to trimming and J lost 4 bases, with 16 bases between them. The CDR3 DNA is TGTGCCAGCAGCCCCCGCCGGGGAGGATACAATGAGCAGTTCTTC. Protein: CASSPRRGGYNEQFF.